This T cell receptor beta chain was found in a study of blood T cell repertoires in COVID-19. Seattle researchers signed up patients amid active infection and tracked them longitudinally. The V gene's germline CDR1 is SGHRS and CDR2 YFSETQ. Trimming stripped 0 bases from V and 3 bases from J, with 7 bases between. The CDR3 sequence is 15 residues long. Original data processing: Reference gene primer amplification gave estimated nucleated cell counts. Data came from immunoSEQ multiplex PCR; TCRdb stores just in-frame clones and leaves some out. V, J and clone size are those of that table, while D and trimming were read from the DNA. The table shows around 220,000 clones, with around 86% occurring only once. Only one count was recorded for this clone.

The rearrangement links TRBV5-1 to TRBJ1-6; D is unclear. The sequence was collected from a woman between 45 and 60 years old with COVID-19, enrolled during active disease. Sequencing was performed on peripheral blood. The CDR3: CASSLGDYYNSPLHF. For the CDR3, the DNA is TGCGCCAGCAGCTTGGGTGACTACTATAATTCACCCCTCCACTTT.